This TCR beta chain was obtained from a study of T cell repertoires in cytomegalovirus infection. Study-wide context: Researchers turned to recently identified HLA-C-restricted CMV epitopes as well as well-studied HLA-B-restricted ones. TCR beta signatures that were public indicated CMV infection and matching HLA type. Study-level results: Individuals carrying CMV plus the relevant HLA were identified by cumulative frequency of public TCR beta families. Dominating the ex vivo response were TCR beta clonotypes that were CMV-specific and HLA-C-restricted.

In its sample, this clonotype was seen a few times. The target antigen is unknown. Each CDR3 protein gets one entry after TCRdb re-called the reads with MiXCR. The repertoire consists of approximately 1,000,000 distinct CDR3 sequences, with about 33% occurring once and the leading ten covering over 10%. CDR3 length: 14 amino acids. The J segment lost 4 bases and the V segment lost 3 bases, leaving 5 bases of the junction unmatched. CDR1 and CDR2 (germline): MGHRA, YSYEKL. Sequencing used cultured CD8+ T cells from PBMCs, obtained from culture after CMV antigen stimulation. The gene calls are TRBV4-1 and TRBJ1-1; 7 positions match TRBD1. The receptor's source is a human donor in good health (CMV status not recorded). Some clones in this sample may be carry-over from other donors' samples. The CDR3 is CASSHARTGTEAFF. Written as DNA, the CDR3 is TGCGCCAGCAGCCATGCCAGGACAGGCACTGAAGCTTTCTTT.